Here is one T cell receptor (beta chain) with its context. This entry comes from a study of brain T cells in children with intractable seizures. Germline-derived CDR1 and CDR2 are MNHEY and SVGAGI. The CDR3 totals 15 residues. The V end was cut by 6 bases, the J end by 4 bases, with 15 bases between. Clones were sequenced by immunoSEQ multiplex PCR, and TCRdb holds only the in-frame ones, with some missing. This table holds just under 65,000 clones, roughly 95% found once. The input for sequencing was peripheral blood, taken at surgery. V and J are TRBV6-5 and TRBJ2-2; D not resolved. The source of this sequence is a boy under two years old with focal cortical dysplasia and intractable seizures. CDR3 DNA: TGTGCCAGCAGGAGAACCCGGATCCTCACCGGGGAGCTGTTTTTT. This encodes CASRRTRILTGELFF.